These 26 T cell receptor beta chains originate from one sample sequenced in a study of neurological immune-mediated disorders. Each CDR3 protein gets one entry after TCRdb re-called the 5' RACE reads with MiXCR. The repertoire consists of about 50,000 distinct CDR3 sequences, with about 3% occurring once and the leading ten covering roughly 5.5%. The sequencing input was PBMCs. The origin of the receptors is a man in his forties with multiple sclerosis.

There are many counts of this clonotype. The V call is TRBV5-1, the J call TRBJ1-4, with D unresolved. Germline CDR1 is SGHRS and CDR2 is YFSETQ. There are 15 residues in the CDR3. Trimming left V 7 bases short and J 5 bases short, with 18 bases between. The CDR3 DNA reads TGCGCCAGCTTTCCGGCCCCGGGCGAGAATGAAAAACTGTTTTTT. Its protein is CASFPAPGENEKLFF. The full variable domain, its missing parts supplied by reference TRBV5-1 and TRBJ1-4, is KAGVTQTPRYLIKTRGQQVTLSCSPISGHRSVSWYQQTPGQGLQFLFEYFSETQRNKGNFPGRFSGRQFSNSRSEMNVSTLELGDSALYLCASFPAPGENEKLFFGSGTQLSVL.

There are a few counts of this clonotype. Because it lacks the conserved phenylalanine or tryptophan at the end, this CDR3 is likely a read error. V gene TRBV10-3 combines with J gene TRBJ2-6, with 9 positions matching TRBD1. Per the germline V gene, CDR1 is ENHRY and CDR2 is SYGVKD. V dropped 0 bases and J dropped 4; count of bases not matched to a gene: 13. The CDR3 spans 20 residues. The CDR3 protein is CAISESYGGDRAEGANVLTN. CDR3 in DNA: TGTGCCATCAGTGAGTCTTATGGGGGGGACAGGGCCGAAGGGGCCAACGTCCTGACTAAC.

This clonotype was detected ten times or more. The chain joins TRBV29-1 to TRBJ2-1, with unresolved D. Trimming left V 3 bases short and J 5 bases short, with 14 bases between. The germline CDR1 and CDR2 sequences are SQVTM and ANQGSEA. There are 14 residues in the CDR3. Here the CDR3 reads CSVEAPQSNNEQFF. CDR3 bases: TGCAGCGTTGAGGCCCCACAGTCAAACAATGAGCAGTTCTTC.

In its sample, this clonotype was seen many times. V is TRBV5-6 and J is TRBJ2-7; a weak D match, TRBD1 (7 bases). Trimming pared 0 bases from V and 5 bases from J, leaving 12 bases between. Germline loops: CDR1 SGHDT, CDR2 YYEEEE. CDR3 size: 14 residues. The CDR3 nucleotides are TGTGCCAGCAGCTTGGAGTCAGGGGGGAACGAGCAGTACTTC. Translation gives CASSLESGGNEQYF.

This clonotype was detected many times. A junction boundary mismatches the germline segment, possibly from a read error. The gene calls are TRBV12-3 or TRBV12-4 and TRBJ1-2; D not certain. CDR3 length: 9 residues. As DNA, the CDR3 is TGTGCCAGCAGTTTCTGCTTTTACTTC. It translates to CASSFCFYF.

This clonotype was seen many times. The chain links TRBV5-1 to TRBJ2-3; D ambiguous. The germline V gene has CDR1 SGHRS and CDR2 YFSETQ. The CDR3 extends over 17 amino acids. V gave up 0 bases and J gave up 0 bases, with 14 bases separating them. The CDR3 spells CASSLVPPRFSTDTQYF. The CDR3 DNA sequence: TGCGCCAGCAGCTTGGTTCCCCCACGGTTTAGCACAGATACGCAGTATTTT.

This clonotype was counted at least ten times. The chain links TRBV29-1 to TRBJ2-2, with 10 positions matching TRBD1. Trimming took 6 bases from V and 6 from J; bases not matched to a gene: 4. The CDR3 covers 13 residues. Germline V CDR1 and CDR2: SQVTM, ANQGSEA. Here the CDR3 DNA reads TGCAGCGTACGGACAGGGGGGGCCGGGGAGCTGTTTTTT. This translates into CSVRTGGAGELFF.

This clonotype was counted ten times or more. This chain connects TRBV20-1 to TRBJ2-1, with 11 bases matching TRBD2. There are 16 residues in the CDR3. CDR1 and CDR2 from the germline V gene are DFQATT and SNEGSKA (reference sequence). The V segment lost 3 bases and the J segment 9 bases; nucleotides outside the gene matches: 13. CDR3 loop: CSAREASGGPGIEQFF. CDR3 sequence (DNA): TGCAGTGCTAGGGAGGCTAGCGGGGGGCCAGGTATTGAGCAGTTCTTC.

Ten or more counts support this clonotype. The gene calls are TRBV12-3 or TRBV12-4 and TRBJ1-1; D ambiguous. Between the trimmed V and J ends, which lost 5 bases and 1 base, there was a span of 11 bases. The CDR3 has 14 amino acids. The DNA of the CDR3 is TGTGCCAGCAGTCCCCGGACGGGGAACACTGAAGCTTTCTTT. Translation gives CASSPRTGNTEAFF.

This clonotype was detected ten times or more. The gene calls are TRBV5-1 and TRBJ1-4; 7 bases are a match to TRBD1. This CDR3 region has 16 residues. V was clipped by 4 bases and J by 5 bases; unmatched bases: 11. Germline loops: CDR1 SGHRS, CDR2 YFSETQ. The CDR3 bases are TGCGCCAGCAGCCGCTCGGGGACAGAGAGAAATGAAAAACTGTTTTTT. As protein: CASSRSGTERNEKLFF.

This clonotype has ten or more counts. The CDR3 loop is CASSLRDRISIFTGELFF. The CDR3 DNA follows: TGTGCCAGCAGCTTGCGGGACAGAATTTCAATCTTCACCGGGGAGCTGTTTTTT. The chain recombines TRBV5-5 with TRBJ2-2; 7 bases are shared with TRBD1. This CDR3 is 18 amino acids long. From germline, CDR1 is SGHKS and CDR2 YYEKEE (reference sequence). V gave up 1 base and J gave up 4 bases; unmatched junction bases: 13.

This clonotype was counted at least ten times. The CDR3 DNA follows: TGTGCCAGCAGCCCGATTAGCGCGGAGACCCAGTACTTC. Translated, it gives CASSPISAETQYF. The chain joins TRBV7-9 to TRBJ2-5; D possibly corresponds to TRBD2 (5 bases). Between the trimmed V and J ends, which lost 5 bases and 5 bases, there was a span of 12 bases. CDR1 SEHNR and CDR2 FQNEAQ come from the germline V gene (reference sequence). This CDR3 has 13 residues.

This clonotype was observed at least ten times. The genes are TRBV28 and TRBJ1-2; 9 bases are a match to TRBD1. Germline CDR1 and CDR2: MDHEN and SYDVKM. CDR3 length: 16 amino acids. V shed 5 bases and J 8 bases; nucleotides not matched to a gene: 15. The CDR3 protein is CASSQITGGRVAGYTF. The CDR3 bases are TGTGCCAGCAGTCAAATAACAGGGGGCAGGGTTGCAGGCTACACCTTC.

This chain connects TRBV7-2 to TRBJ2-1; D remains ambiguous. CDR1 and CDR2 (germline): SGHTA, FQGNSA. Trimming removed 3 bases at V and 6 bases at J, with 9 bases between. This CDR3 contains 13 residues. The CDR3: CASSLFKGNEQFF. For the CDR3, the DNA is TGTGCCAGCAGCTTGTTTAAGGGCAATGAGCAGTTCTTC.

Comments on this clonotype: Its ends do not fully match the called genes, so a read error is possible. The V call is TRBV5-1, the J call TRBJ1-6; weak D call: TRBD1 (6 bases). CDR3 size: 15 residues. The germline gives CDR1 SGHRS, CDR2 YFSETQ. DNA of the CDR3: TGCGCCAGCAGCTCCGGCAATCCAGGGGATTCACCCCTCAACTTT. Translation: CASSSGNPGDSPLNF.

This clonotype showed up many times. The chain links TRBV4-1 to TRBJ1-2, with 7 bases lining up with TRBD1. V gave up 1 base and J gave up 10 bases; unmatched junction bases: 6. The CDR3 is 13 residues long. Germline V gene lookup returns CDR1 MGHRA and CDR2 YSYEKL. CDR3: CASSQVVGGYYTF. The CDR3 DNA reads as TGCGCCAGCAGCCAAGTAGTAGGGGGCTACTACACCTTC.

This clonotype was counted between two and nine times. The chain has TRBV5-1 and TRBJ2-7; 9 bases are a match to TRBD2. The CDR3 sequence is 15 residues long. Trimming at V came to 1 base and at J to 5 bases, leaving 7 bases not matched to a gene. The germline V gene has CDR1 SGHRS and CDR2 YFSETQ. CDR3 loop: CASSLSSGASDEQYF. CDR3 DNA sequence: TGCGCCAGCAGCTTGTCTAGCGGGGCATCGGACGAGCAGTACTTC.

Many counts were recorded for this clonotype. The rearrangement links TRBV7-9 to TRBJ2-4, with D possibly being TRBD2 (7 bases). Germline values: CDR1 SEHNR, CDR2 FQNEAQ (reference sequence). V was clipped by 5 bases and J by 3 bases, with 14 bases between them. The CDR3 has 15 amino acids. CDR3 protein: CASSQRGGGKNIQYF. The DNA for the CDR3 is TGTGCCAGCAGCCAGAGGGGAGGGGGCAAAAACATTCAGTACTTC.

This clonotype came up many times. The V and J genes are TRBV9 and TRBJ2-5, with D hard to call. Trimming shortened V by 4 bases and J by 4 bases, and 17 bases separated the two germline ends. Germline V CDR1 and CDR2: SGDLS, YYNGEE. This CDR3 region has 15 residues. The chain's CDR3 is CASSNTGLASETQYF. The CDR3 bases are TGTGCCAGCAGCAACACCGGGCTGGCCTCAGAGACCCAGTACTTC.

In this sample, this clonotype turned up many times. This chain links TRBV20-1 with TRBJ2-7, with D uncertain. This CDR3 is built from 13 residues. Trimming pared 3 bases from V and 5 bases from J, leaving 14 bases between. Germline CDR1 DFQATT, CDR2 SNEGSKA (reference sequence). In DNA, the CDR3 is TGCAGTGCTAGTGCCACGGTCATGGACGAGCAGTACTTC. Translated, it gives CSASATVMDEQYF.

In this sample, this clonotype turned up many times. This chain connects TRBV5-1 to TRBJ2-3; 7 bases match TRBD1. The length of the CDR3 is 17 residues. Per germline, CDR1 SGHRS and CDR2 YFSETQ. J lost 2 bases, V lost 1 base, and 10 bases had no gene match. DNA for the CDR3: TGCGCCAGCAGCTTGACGAGGGGACAGCTCAACACAGATACGCAGTATTTT. Encoded protein: CASSLTRGQLNTDTQYF.

This chain uses TRBV5-1 with TRBJ2-3, with 8 bases that match TRBD1. CDR3 size: 12 residues. V gave up 5 bases and J gave up 11 bases; unmatched junction bases: 7. CDR1 SGHRS and CDR2 YFSETQ come from the germline V gene. CDR3 DNA sequence: TGCGCCAGCAGTGAAACAGGGGGTCGGCAGTATTTT. Translating it yields CASSETGGRQYF.

At least ten counts were recorded for this clonotype. The chain couples TRBV27 to TRBJ1-5, with D possibly being TRBD1 (6 bases). Germline CDR1 is MNHEY and CDR2 is SMNVEV (reference sequence). The CDR3 totals 14 residues. The germline V and J ends were trimmed by 3 bases and 3 bases, with 9 bases remaining between them. The CDR3 spells CASSFGGVNQPQHF. The CDR3 DNA reads as TGTGCCAGCAGTTTCGGGGGCGTCAATCAGCCCCAGCATTTT.

This clonotype was found many times. The chain couples TRBV5-1 to TRBJ2-3, with TRBD1 matching 8 bases. The length of the CDR3 is 15 residues. Trimming at V came to 1 base and at J to 4 bases, leaving 5 bases not matched to a gene. Germline CDR1 reads SGHRS; CDR2 reads YFSETQ. CDR3 in amino acids: CASSLQGQGPDTQYF. The CDR3, as DNA: TGCGCCAGCAGCTTGCAAGGACAGGGACCAGATACGCAGTATTTT.

This clonotype was observed many times. The genes are TRBV5-1 and TRBJ1-4, with D perhaps matching TRBD1 (6 bases). The CDR3 totals 14 residues. The V gene lost 3 bases and the J gene lost 8 bases, with 14 bases spanning the gap. Germline assignment: CDR1 SGHRS and CDR2 YFSETQ. Here the CDR3 reads CASSWRGLEEKLFF. The CDR3 bases are TGCGCCAGCAGCTGGAGGGGGTTGGAGGAAAAACTGTTTTTT.

A note on this clonotype: A much larger clone lies one base from this, so it may be a read error. V usage is TRBV12-3 or TRBV12-4 and J usage is TRBJ2-7, with D uncertain. This CDR3 contains 14 residues. V lost 3 bases to trimming and J lost 4 bases, with 13 bases between them. CDR3 residues: CASSFSGTEYEQYF. In DNA, the CDR3 is TGTGCCAGCAGTTTCTCCGGAACAGAATACGAGCAGTACTTC.